The rows below give T cell receptor beta chains drawn from one sample of a study of blood T cells in healthy people across ages. From the 5' RACE reads, TCRdb called clonotypes with MiXCR, one entry per CDR3 protein. Among 1.5 million to 2 million distinct CDR3 sequences, around 42% were seen once, and the ten largest hold about 21%. Sequenced sample: blood. The receptors derive from a human donor in good health. Both conserved end residues are part of each CDR3. D genes are given only for firm matches. Size values are once, few and many counts, or a class for expanded clones, and some rows have none.

CDR3aa: CSARLLYNEQFF
CDR3nt: TGCAGTGCTAGGTTACTTTACAATGAGCAGTTCTTC
abundance: many
j_gene: TRBJ2-1
d_gene: .
v_gene: TRBV20-1

CDR3aa: CASSPEGGADTQYF
CDR3nt: TGTGCCAGCTCACCAGAGGGGGGCGCAGATACGCAGTATTTT
abundance: .
j_gene: TRBJ2-3
d_gene: .
v_gene: TRBV18

CDR3aa: CSAQPLAGGPTDTQYF
CDR3nt: TGCAGTGCCCAACCCCTAGCCGGGGGACCCACAGATACGCAGTATTTT
abundance: .
j_gene: TRBJ2-3
d_gene: .
v_gene: TRBV20-1

CDR3aa: CASSRQTISNQPQHF
CDR3nt: TGTGCCAGCAGCCGACAGACGATTAGCAATCAGCCCCAGCATTTT
abundance: .
j_gene: TRBJ1-5
d_gene: .
v_gene: TRBV7-2

CDR3aa: CASSLWGDTYEQYF
CDR3nt: TGTGCCAGCAGTTTATGGGGGGACACCTACGAGCAGTACTTC
abundance: .
j_gene: TRBJ2-7
d_gene: .
v_gene: TRBV28

CDR3aa: CASSPQTAKADTQYF
CDR3nt: TGTGCCAGCAGTCCGCAGACAGCCAAGGCAGATACGCAGTATTTT
abundance: once
j_gene: TRBJ2-3
d_gene: .
v_gene: TRBV28

CDR3aa: CASSVAVHYEQYF
CDR3nt: TGTGCCAGCAGTGTGGCTGTTCATTACGAGCAGTACTTC
abundance: .
j_gene: TRBJ2-7
d_gene: .
v_gene: TRBV6-1

CDR3aa: CASSVGLTSYNSPLHF
CDR3nt: TGTGCCAGCAGCGTAGGGCTGACCTCCTATAATTCACCCCTCCACTTT
abundance: .
j_gene: TRBJ1-6
d_gene: .
v_gene: TRBV9

CDR3aa: CASSLSGTLGTEAFF
CDR3nt: TGTGCCAGCAGCTTGTCTGGGACATTGGGGACTGAAGCTTTCTTT
abundance: few
j_gene: TRBJ1-1
d_gene: .
v_gene: TRBV7-3

CDR3aa: CSVGGARNQPQHF
CDR3nt: TGCAGCGTTGGGGGAGCGAGAAATCAGCCCCAGCATTTT
abundance: .
j_gene: TRBJ1-5
d_gene: .
v_gene: TRBV29-1

CDR3aa: CASSSGQGINYYGYTF
CDR3nt: TGTGCCAGCAGTTCTGGACAGGGGATTAATTACTATGGCTACACCTTC
abundance: .
j_gene: TRBJ1-2
d_gene: TRBD1
v_gene: TRBV13

CDR3aa: CASSFVSETQYF
CDR3nt: TGTGCCAGCAGCTTCGTCAGCGAGACCCAGTACTTC
abundance: .
j_gene: TRBJ2-5
d_gene: .
v_gene: TRBV5-6

CDR3aa: CASSMVTRSYEQYF
CDR3nt: TGTGCCAGTAGTATGGTGACTAGATCTTACGAGCAGTACTTC
abundance: few
j_gene: TRBJ2-7
d_gene: .
v_gene: TRBV19

CDR3aa: CATSDGFTDTQYF
CDR3nt: TGTGCCACCAGTGACGGTTTCACAGATACGCAGTATTTT
abundance: few
j_gene: TRBJ2-3
d_gene: .
v_gene: TRBV24-1

CDR3aa: CASSNNRVGYTF
CDR3nt: TGTGCCAGCAGTAATAACAGGGTCGGCTACACCTTC
abundance: .
j_gene: TRBJ1-2
d_gene: .
v_gene: TRBV6-2/TRBV6-3

CDR3aa: CASSLGQRREAFF
CDR3nt: TGTGCCAGCAGCTTAGGACAGAGGAGGGAAGCTTTCTTT
abundance: few
j_gene: TRBJ1-1
d_gene: .
v_gene: TRBV7-2

CDR3aa: CASSLAGGRQFF
CDR3nt: TGTGCCAGCAGCTTGGCCGGGGGCCGACAGTTCTTC
abundance: once
j_gene: TRBJ2-1
d_gene: .
v_gene: TRBV5-5

CDR3aa: CASGLVWEGRGYNEQFF
CDR3nt: TGTGCTAGTGGTTTGGTATGGGAGGGACGGGGATACAATGAGCAGTTCTTC
abundance: .
j_gene: TRBJ2-1
d_gene: TRBD2
v_gene: TRBV12-5

CDR3aa: CSASGQGGETQYF
CDR3nt: TGCAGTGCTAGTGGCCAGGGAGGGGAGACCCAGTACTTC
abundance: .
j_gene: TRBJ2-5
d_gene: TRBD2
v_gene: TRBV20-1

CDR3aa: CASCTGATQPQHF
CDR3nt: TGTGCCAGCTGTACAGGGGCCACTCAGCCCCAGCATTTT
abundance: .
j_gene: TRBJ1-5
d_gene: TRBD1
v_gene: TRBV6-6

CDR3aa: CASSLRGVDHYGYTF
CDR3nt: TGTGCCAGCAGCTTAAGAGGGGTAGACCACTATGGCTACACCTTC
abundance: .
j_gene: TRBJ1-2
d_gene: .
v_gene: TRBV7-3

CDR3aa: CSAPGLDTYNEQFF
CDR3nt: TGCAGCGCCCCGGGACTCGACACCTACAATGAGCAGTTCTTC
abundance: few
j_gene: TRBJ2-1
d_gene: .
v_gene: TRBV29-1

CDR3aa: CASSERNSAYGYTF
CDR3nt: TGTGCCAGCAGTGAACGTAACTCAGCTTATGGCTACACCTTC
abundance: .
j_gene: TRBJ1-2
d_gene: .
v_gene: TRBV2

CDR3aa: CASSPGDSYQETQYF
CDR3nt: TGTGCCAGCAGCCCTGGGGACAGCTACCAAGAGACCCAGTACTTC
abundance: .
j_gene: TRBJ2-5
d_gene: TRBD1
v_gene: TRBV7-2

CDR3aa: CASSQRQGWSNEKLFF
CDR3nt: TGTGCCAGCAGCCAAAGACAGGGTTGGAGTAATGAAAAACTGTTTTTT
abundance: .
j_gene: TRBJ1-4
d_gene: TRBD1
v_gene: TRBV11-2